These T cell receptor beta chains were read from a single sample in a study of CD8 T cells in ankylosing spondylitis. TCRdb reprocessed the 5' RACE reads via MiXCR and lists one record per CDR3 protein. The data contain 220,000 or so distinct CDR3 sequences, over 9.5% of them singletons. The source material was blood, either unsorted or a sorted T cell fraction (not recorded which). The origin of the receptors is a male donor with ankylosing spondylitis or in good health (not recorded which). The CDR3 runs from the conserved cysteine through the conserved F or W. A D gene is named only where the DNA matches it firmly. Clone sizes are given selectively: once, few, many, or a class where the clone is expanded.

TRBJ2-7 - TRBV12-3/TRBV12-4 many CASSRELVYEQYF TGTGCCAGCAGTAGGGAGCTCGTCTACGAGCAGTACTTC
TRBJ2-3 TRBD1 TRBV18 many CASSPGQGAADTQYF TGTGCCAGCTCACCGGGACAGGGGGCTGCAGATACGCAGTATTTT
TRBJ1-1 - TRBV19 few CASIPGGSDTEAFF TGTGCCAGTATTCCCGGGGGCTCGGACACTGAAGCTTTCTTT
TRBJ1-1 - TRBV27 - CASSSFGGTIMPAFF TGTGCCAGCAGTTCCTTTGGGGGTACCATAATGCCAGCTTTCTTT
TRBJ2-2 - TRBV9 many CASSVAGGELFF TGTGCCAGCAGCGTAGCGGGCGGGGAGCTGTTTTTT
TRBJ2-5 TRBD2 TRBV28 - CASSSGGAQKETQYF TGTGCCAGCAGTTCCGGGGGGGCTCAAAAAGAGACCCAGTACTTC
TRBJ2-2 TRBD2 TRBV3-1 few CASSQETSGGAFGELFF TGTGCCAGCAGCCAAGAAACTAGCGGGGGGGCCTTTGGGGAGCTGTTTTTT
TRBJ2-7 - TRBV29-1 many CSVEDRQGRPQQYF TGCAGCGTTGAAGATCGGCAGGGGAGGCCACAGCAGTACTTC
TRBJ2-7 TRBD1 TRBV5-1 many CASSTTGTGVYEQYF TGCGCCAGCTCTACGACCGGGACAGGAGTTTACGAGCAGTACTTC
TRBJ2-3 TRBD1 TRBV5-1 - CASSSGTGRADTQYF TGCGCCAGCAGCTCCGGGACAGGGAGGGCAGATACGCAGTATTTT
TRBJ2-2 - TRBV12-3/TRBV12-4 many CASSQATGLTGELFF TGTGCCAGCAGTCAAGCGACAGGCCTCACCGGGGAGCTGTTTTTT
TRBJ1-1 - TRBV7-8 many CASSLDATVDLNTEAFF TGTGCCAGCAGCTTAGACGCAACAGTAGACTTGAACACTGAAGCTTTCTTT
TRBJ2-3 TRBD2 TRBV9 many CASSRSGGDTQYF TGTGCCAGCAGCCGTAGCGGGGGAGATACGCAGTATTTT
TRBJ2-3 TRBD2 TRBV7-8 few CASSLALAGGRDTQYF TGTGCCAGCAGCTTAGCACTAGCGGGGGGGCGGGATACGCAGTATTTT
TRBJ2-3 TRBD2 TRBV12-3/TRBV12-4 many CASLTAGVSTDTQYF TGTGCCAGCCTTACAGCGGGGGTTAGCACAGATACGCAGTATTTT
TRBJ2-3 - TRBV7-2 - CASSLLESTDTQYF TGTGCCAGCAGCTTACTAGAAAGCACAGATACGCAGTATTTT
TRBJ1-2 - TRBV2 many CASSRVYGYTF TGTGCCAGCTCTAGAGTGTATGGCTACACCTTC
TRBJ2-4 TRBD2 TRBV20-1 many CSAEQTGGGSAKNIQYF TGCAGTGCGGAACAAACGGGAGGGGGTTCAGCCAAAAACATTCAGTACTTC
TRBJ2-7 - TRBV7-2 - CASSLSGANSYEQYF TGTGCCAGCAGCTTATCTGGGGCCAACTCCTACGAGCAGTACTTC
TRBJ1-1 - TRBV12-3/TRBV12-4 - CASSLAQNRLNTEAFF TGTGCCAGCAGTTTAGCGCAGAACAGGTTGAACACTGAAGCTTTCTTT
TRBJ1-2 - TRBV20-1 many CSSFSQSYGYTF TGCAGCTCGTTCTCCCAGAGCTATGGCTACACCTTC